These 31 T cell receptor beta chains were sequenced from one sample in a study of blood T cell repertoires in COVID-19. Clones were read by immunoSEQ multiplex PCR, and TCRdb kept only the in-frame ones, dropping some. The sample has some 110,000 clones, under 80% seen once. Sequencing was done on a sample of peripheral blood. These receptors were collected from a man aged 45-65 years with acute or convalescent COVID-19.

The CDR3 loop reads CAWTLDRYNQPQHF. CDR3 in DNA: TGTGCCTGGACCCTAGACAGATACAATCAGCCCCAGCATTTT. The rearrangement joins TRBV30 to TRBJ1-5, with D possibly being TRBD1 (5 bases). CDR3 size: 14 residues. V gave up 4 bases and J gave up 3 bases, with 13 bases separating them. Looked up from germline, CDR1 is GTSNPN and CDR2 is SVGIG (reference sequence).

This chain connects TRBV5-5 to TRBJ2-7; D call uncertain. Germline V gene lookup returns CDR1 SGHKS and CDR2 YYEKEE (reference sequence). This CDR3 spans 13 amino acids. The germline V and J ends were trimmed by 0 bases and 3 bases, with 7 bases remaining between them. The CDR3 DNA is TGTGCCAGCAGCTTGGGGCCCCTCTACGAGCAGTACTTC. Protein sequence: CASSLGPLYEQYF.

The chain links TRBV15 to TRBJ1-1; D possibly corresponds to TRBD1 (5 bases). The CDR3 contains 13 residues. Trimming stripped 8 bases from V and 1 base from J, with 11 bases between. The germline CDR1 and CDR2 sequences are LNHNV and YYDKDF (reference sequence). CDR3 nucleotide sequence: TGTGCCACCTCAGCCAGGGCGAACACTGAAGCTTTCTTT. This translates into CATSARANTEAFF.

This chain connects TRBV9 to TRBJ1-1; D gene uncertain. Per germline, CDR1 SGDLS and CDR2 YYNGEE. CDR3 size: 14 residues. Trimming removed 3 bases from V and 0 bases from J, with 9 bases in between. In DNA form, the CDR3 reads TGTGCCAGCAGCGCCCGGGTCATGAACACTGAAGCTTTCTTT. Translated, it gives CASSARVMNTEAFF.

This chain connects TRBV7-9 to TRBJ2-4; unclear D gene. CDR1 SEHNR and CDR2 FQNEAQ come from the germline V gene (reference sequence). The V end lost 1 base, the J end lost 8 bases, and 12 bases lay between the germline ends. The CDR3 sequence is 14 residues long. The CDR3 region is CASSLVPNLDIQYF. As DNA, the CDR3 is TGTGCCAGCAGCTTAGTACCAAACCTAGACATTCAGTACTTC.

The V and J genes are TRBV28 and TRBJ2-1, with 8 bases that match TRBD2. V lost 7 bases and J lost 8; bases outside the gene matches: 13. The germline V gene encodes CDR1 MDHEN and CDR2 SYDVKM. The CDR3 contains 15 residues. This CDR3 is CASTSGGPSFDEQFF. In DNA form, the CDR3 reads TGTGCCAGCACCTCGGGAGGGCCTAGTTTTGATGAGCAGTTCTTC.

This chain uses TRBV7-2 with TRBJ2-7; perhaps TRBD1 as D (5 bases). Trimming shortened V by 2 bases and J by 6 bases, and 11 bases separated the two germline ends. This CDR3 has 13 residues. Germline V gene lookup returns CDR1 SGHTA and CDR2 FQGNSA. For the CDR3, the DNA is TGTGCCAGCAGCTTACAGGGAATCAGCGAGCAGTACTTC. Protein: CASSLQGISEQYF.

As for this clone: Other DNA sequences in the same sample also yield this CDR3. The CDR3 is CASSQLAGGSYNEQFF. The CDR3 DNA reads as TGTGCCAGCAGCCAACTAGCGGGGGGATCCTACAATGAGCAGTTCTTC. This chain links TRBV3-1 (or the pseudogene TRBV3-2) with TRBJ2-1; 11 bases line up with TRBD2. The V gene end was trimmed by 2 bases and the J gene end by 1 base; junction bases not matched to a gene: 1. CDR1 LGHDT and CDR2 YNNKEL come from the germline V gene (reference sequence). This CDR3 has 16 amino acids.

There are a few counts of this clone. The chain couples TRBV6-1 to TRBJ2-6; 7 positions agree with TRBD2. From germline, CDR1 is MNHNS and CDR2 SASEGT. The CDR3 loop spans 18 amino acids. J gave up 1 base and V 2 bases, and 8 bases lay outside the gene matches. CDR3 sequence: CASSERGGRWSGANVLTF. The CDR3 DNA reads TGTGCCAGCAGTGAACGGGGAGGGCGGTGGTCTGGGGCCAACGTCCTGACTTTC.

The chain combines TRBV7-8 with TRBJ1-2; tentatively, D is TRBD1 (5 bases). Trimming removed 7 bases from V and 6 bases from J, with 18 bases in between. CDR1 is SGHVS and CDR2 is FQNEAQ in the germline V gene. This CDR3 has 14 amino acids. The CDR3, as DNA: TGTGCCAGCACCAAAGGGGTCCCTGGAGATGGCTACACCTTC. It specifies CASTKGVPGDGYTF.

This clone has just one count. This chain connects TRBV3-1 (or the pseudogene TRBV3-2) to TRBJ1-2; TRBD1 matches 7 bases. This CDR3 has 14 residues. V lost 1 base to trimming and J lost 8 bases; unmatched junction nucleotides: 7. Germline CDR1 is LGHDT and CDR2 is YNNKEL (reference sequence). In DNA, the CDR3 is TGTGCCAGCAGCCAAGCTGACAGGGTAAGAGGCTACACCTTC. It yields the protein CASSQADRVRGYTF.

This sequence joins TRBV18 and TRBJ2-2; no clear D. The V gene lost 0 bases and the J gene lost 6 bases, with 2 bases spanning the gap. CDR1 and CDR2 (germline): KGHSH, LQKENI. This CDR3 region has 12 residues. In nucleotides, the CDR3 is TGTGCCAGCTCACCACCCGCCGGGGAGCTGTTTTTT. Protein: CASSPPAGELFF.

This clone was counted a few times. The J gene is TRBJ1-2, the V gene TRBV5-1; D uncertain. The CDR3 extends over 14 amino acids. CDR1 and CDR2 from the germline V gene are SGHRS and YFSETQ. V was cut by 0 bases and J by 0 bases, with 6 bases left in between. The CDR3 nucleotides read TGCGCCAGCAGCTTGGTTGCGACTAACTATGGCTACACCTTC. Residues: CASSLVATNYGYTF.

This chain uses TRBV29-1 with TRBJ2-1, with D tentatively TRBD1 (5 bases). In germline, CDR1 is SQVTM, CDR2 ANQGSEA. Trimming removed 6 bases at V and 3 bases at J, with 15 bases between. The CDR3 contains 14 residues. The CDR3 here is CSVLVAGNYNEQFF. The DNA for the CDR3 is TGCAGCGTGCTGGTGGCAGGGAACTACAATGAGCAGTTCTTC.

V is TRBV14 and J is TRBJ2-7, with TRBD2 as a possible D gene (5 bases). CDR3 length: 13 residues. V lost 1 base and J lost 2, with 6 bases in between. Germline V gene data show CDR1 as SGHDN and CDR2 as FVKESK. This CDR3 is CASSQAGAYEQYF. CDR3 in DNA: TGTGCCAGCAGCCAAGCCGGGGCCTACGAGCAGTACTTC.

J is TRBJ2-1 and V is TRBV5-5; 9 nucleotides line up with TRBD2. The CDR3 covers 18 residues. The J segment lost 3 bases and the V segment lost 2 bases, leaving 12 bases of the junction unmatched. Germline V gene sequence: CDR1 SGHKS, CDR2 YYEKEE (reference sequence). The CDR3 loop reads CASSFRREGIGDYNEQFF. CDR3 DNA sequence: TGTGCCAGCAGCTTTAGGCGGGAGGGCATTGGTGACTACAATGAGCAGTTCTTC.

The chain employs TRBV19 and TRBJ2-7; 7 bases line up with TRBD2. The V segment lost 3 bases and the J segment 3 bases; nucleotides outside the gene matches: 8. The CDR3 extends over 15 amino acids. Germline CDR1 reads LNHDA; CDR2 reads SQIVND (reference sequence). The CDR3 sequence is CASSMVGGSDYEQYF. CDR3 DNA: TGTGCCAGTAGTATGGTCGGGGGGTCCGACTACGAGCAGTACTTC.

This clone was detected a few times. The chain has TRBV4-2 and TRBJ2-1, with 7 bases matching TRBD1. Germline lookup yields CDR1 LGHNA and CDR2 YNFKEQ. CDR3 length equals 17 residues. The ends lost 0 bases at V and 3 bases at J; junction bases unmatched: 8. The CDR3 spells CASSQDFRTGDYNEQFF. The CDR3, as DNA: TGTGCCAGCAGCCAAGATTTCAGGACAGGCGACTACAATGAGCAGTTCTTC.

CDR3 loop: CASSYSNTSTDTQYF. CDR3 coding DNA: TGTGCCAGCAGTTACTCGAATACTAGCACAGATACGCAGTATTTT. V gene TRBV6-7 combines with J gene TRBJ2-3; no definite D call. TRBV6-7 is marked as an open reading frame, function uncertain. The CDR3 is made up of 15 amino acids. Trimming took 0 bases from V and 0 from J, leaving 7 bases between them.

The chain is built from TRBV5-8 and TRBJ2-4, with 7 positions matching TRBD2. The trim removed 7 bases at V and 0 bases at J, leaving 19 bases unmatched. CDR3 length equals 19 residues. CDR1 is SGHTS, CDR2 YDEGEE, per germline. CDR3 residues: CASQGPQAGLFVAKNIQYF. In nucleotides, the CDR3 is TGTGCCAGCCAAGGGCCCCAAGCGGGGCTTTTTGTAGCCAAAAACATTCAGTACTTC.

The CDR3 loop reads CASRLLQGTITDTQYF. The CDR3 nucleotides read TGCGCCAGCAGACTCTTACAGGGCACCATCACAGATACGCAGTATTTT. The chain has TRBV5-1 and TRBJ2-3; D might be TRBD1 (6 bases). The CDR3 contains 16 residues. Trimming took 5 bases from V and 2 from J, leaving 18 bases between them. CDR1 is SGHRS, CDR2 YFSETQ, per germline.

V gene TRBV5-4 combines with J gene TRBJ2-3; 15 positions agree with TRBD2. Germline-derived CDR1 and CDR2 are SGHNT and YYREEE (reference sequence). V shed 0 bases, J shed 5 bases, and the junction held 4 bases outside the gene matches. The CDR3 runs 17 residues. The CDR3 DNA reads TGTGCCAGCAGCTTGGGGACTAGCGGGGGGGTCGGAGATACGCAGTATTTT. Protein: CASSLGTSGGVGDTQYF.

This clone has more than one count but fewer than ten. V is TRBV7-3 and J is TRBJ1-1, with TRBD1 identical over 11 bases. V trimming: 0 bases; J trimming: 6 bases; junction bases outside the gene matches: 6. CDR1 and CDR2 from the germline V gene are SGHTA and FQGTGA. CDR3 length equals 16 residues. The CDR3 nucleotides are TGTGCCAGCAGCTTAACCTCCGGACAGGGGGCGGCTGAAGCTTTCTTT. Its translation: CASSLTSGQGAAEAFF.

V usage is TRBV13 and J usage is TRBJ1-4; 8 bases align to TRBD1. The CDR3 consists of 17 residues. Germline assignment: CDR1 PRHDT and CDR2 FYEKMQ (reference sequence). V was clipped by 0 bases and J by 4 bases; unmatched bases: 7. This CDR3 is CASSLGRQGAINEKLFF. As DNA, the CDR3 is TGTGCCAGCAGCTTAGGCCGGCAGGGGGCTATTAATGAAAAACTGTTTTTT.

This clone was detected a few times. The CDR3 DNA reads TGTGCCATCACTCCAGCTTTCTTT. Amino acid sequence: CAITPAFF. The chain couples TRBV10-3 to TRBJ1-1; D call uncertain. Trimming removed 7 bases at V and 10 bases at J, with 4 bases between. The CDR3 covers 8 residues. In germline, CDR1 is ENHRY, CDR2 SYGVKD.

In nucleotides, the CDR3 is TGTGCCAGCAGTTCGGGGGGGAACTACGAGCAGTACTTC. Protein: CASSSGGNYEQYF. The V gene is TRBV5-4, the J gene TRBJ2-7; 8 bases are shared with TRBD2. Germline lookup yields CDR1 SGHNT and CDR2 YYREEE (reference sequence). The CDR3 totals 13 residues. The junction had 4 bases not matched to a gene; V was cut back by 5 bases and J by 3 bases.

This clone came up once. The chain joins TRBV5-1 to TRBJ1-2; TRBD1 matches at 11 bases. V dropped 4 bases and J dropped 6; count of bases not matched to a gene: 5. CDR1 and CDR2 from the germline V gene are SGHRS and YFSETQ. The CDR3 has 14 residues. The CDR3 sequence is CASSTQGQGDGYTF. CDR3 nucleotides: TGCGCCAGCAGCACCCAGGGACAGGGGGATGGCTACACCTTC.

The gene calls are TRBV5-4 and TRBJ2-1; 10 bases fit TRBD1. Germline V gene sequence: CDR1 SGHNT, CDR2 YYREEE (reference sequence). The CDR3 contains 16 residues. V shed 2 bases and J 6 bases; nucleotides not matched to a gene: 8. CDR3 sequence reads: CASSFVLRQGANEQFF. The CDR3 DNA is TGTGCCAGCAGCTTCGTCTTGCGACAGGGGGCCAATGAGCAGTTCTTC.

The chain uses TRBV3-1 (or the pseudogene TRBV3-2) and TRBJ2-7, with D maybe TRBD1 (6 bases). V was pared by 0 bases and J by 1 base, with 13 bases between. The germline V gene has CDR1 LGHDT and CDR2 YNNKEL (reference sequence). The CDR3 loop spans 16 amino acids. This CDR3 is CASSQDFPDRSYEQYF. CDR3 sequence (DNA): TGTGCCAGCAGCCAAGATTTTCCAGACAGGTCCTACGAGCAGTACTTC.

The V and J genes are TRBV30 and TRBJ2-7; 10 nucleotides agree with TRBD1. V was clipped by 0 bases and J by 0 bases; unmatched bases: 8. The germline gives CDR1 GTSNPN, CDR2 SVGIG (reference sequence). The CDR3 contains 17 residues. CDR3 in DNA: TGTGCCTGGAGTGTAGAGTTCGGGACAGGGGCCTCCTACGAGCAGTACTTC. Translating gives CAWSVEFGTGASYEQYF.

V is TRBV6-5 and J is TRBJ2-5; TRBD1 is a possible D gene (6 bases). V lost 7 bases to trimming and J lost 5 bases, with 17 bases between them. Germline CDR1 and CDR2: MNHEY and SVGAGI. The CDR3 totals 14 residues. Written as DNA, the CDR3 is TGTGCCAGCAAAGGGGGATTAGCTTGGGAGACCCAGTACTTC. Protein sequence: CASKGGLAWETQYF.